These 13 T cell receptor beta chains came from one sample sequenced in a study of shared clonotypes between healthy human individuals. Clones were sequenced by immunoSEQ multiplex PCR, and TCRdb holds only the in-frame ones, with some missing. This sample has about 2 million clones, with over 85% found just once. The source material was naive CD4+ T cells sorted from blood. Subset denoted: CD45RA+ positively selected. These TCRs come from a man aged 18 to 29 in good health.

The chain links TRBV4-1 to TRBJ2-2, with 9 nucleotides matching TRBD1. The CDR3 has 17 residues. Germline CDR1 is MGHRA and CDR2 is YSYEKL. With 2 bases clipped from V and 1 base from J, the junction kept 5 bases outside the gene matches. The CDR3: CASSQLQGAGNTGELFF. CDR3 nucleotides: TGCGCCAGCAGCCAACTACAGGGGGCGGGGAACACCGGGGAGCTGTTTTTT.

The rearrangement uses TRBV5-6 and TRBJ2-5, with D possibly matching TRBD1 (5 bases). There are 13 residues in the CDR3. Germline loops: CDR1 SGHDT, CDR2 YYEEEE. V was pared by 5 bases and J by 2 bases, with 10 bases between. CDR3 sequence reads: CASRFQGQETQYF. DNA for the CDR3: TGTGCCAGCAGGTTCCAGGGACAAGAGACCCAGTACTTC.

This chain uses TRBV5-1 with TRBJ2-3; 7 bases map to TRBD1. The germline gives CDR1 SGHRS, CDR2 YFSETQ. The CDR3 contains 16 residues. V gave up 3 bases and J gave up 1 base; unmatched junction bases: 8. The CDR3 reads CASSSFSGTGTDTQYF. DNA for the CDR3: TGCGCCAGCAGCTCCTTTTCCGGGACAGGCACAGATACGCAGTATTTT.

The chain has TRBV30 and TRBJ1-1, with 7 bases that match TRBD1. Germline CDR1 is GTSNPN and CDR2 is SVGIG (reference sequence). Losses at the gene ends were 2 bases for V and 5 bases for J; bases not matched to a gene: 5. This CDR3 is built from 13 residues. As DNA, the CDR3 is TGTGCCTGGAGTCCACAGACAGGGACTGAAGCTTTCTTT. This sequence encodes CAWSPQTGTEAFF.

The chain couples TRBV5-1 to TRBJ2-5; 8 nucleotides agree with TRBD1. Germline-derived CDR1 and CDR2 are SGHRS and YFSETQ. J gave up 5 bases and V 3 bases, and 6 bases lay outside the gene matches. The CDR3 has 14 amino acids. As DNA, the CDR3 is TGCGCCAGCAGCTCCTCAGGGGGCAAGGAGACCCAGTACTTC. Encoded protein: CASSSSGGKETQYF.

The V and J genes are TRBV11-2 and TRBJ1-4, with D possibly matching TRBD1 (6 bases). Between the trimmed V and J ends, which lost 5 bases and 0 bases, there was a span of 13 bases. The CDR3 runs to 16 residues. The germline gives CDR1 SGHAT, CDR2 FQNNGV. The CDR3 here is CASSLGQIATNEKLFF. The CDR3 DNA is TGTGCCAGCAGCCTCGGACAGATCGCAACTAATGAAAAACTGTTTTTT. Supplemented by reference TRBV11-2 and TRBJ1-4, the full variable domain reads EAGVAQSPRYKIIEKRQSVAFWCNPISGHATLYWYQQILGQGPKLLIQFQNNGVVDDSQLPKDRFSAERLKGVDSTLKIQPAKLEDSAVYLCASSLGQIATNEKLFFGSGTQLSVL.

The chain couples TRBV7-2 to TRBJ2-3; TRBD2 is a possible D gene (5 bases). Germline assignment: CDR1 SGHTA and CDR2 FQGNSA. CDR3 size: 12 residues. The ends were cut back, 5 bases at V and 4 bases at J, with 7 bases in the middle. Written as DNA, the CDR3 is TGTGCCAGCAGCGGAGGACCAGATACGCAGTATTTT. It encodes CASSGGPDTQYF. The full variable domain, its missing parts supplied by reference TRBV7-2 and TRBJ2-3, is GAGVSQSPSNKVTEKGKDVELRCDPISGHTALYWYRQSLGQGLEFLIYFQGNSAPDKSGLPSDRFSAERTGGSVSTLTIQRTQQEDSAVYLCASSGGPDTQYFGPGTRLTVL.

This clone was counted a single time. CDR3 region: CASSAGKNTEAFF. The CDR3 nucleotides are TGTGCCAGCAGCGCGGGCAAGAACACTGAAGCTTTCTTT. The genes are TRBV5-6 and TRBJ1-1; D remains unclear. CDR1 is SGHDT and CDR2 is YYEEEE in the germline V gene. Deletions cut 4 bases from V and 1 base from J, with 8 bases between. The CDR3 extends over 13 amino acids.

The chain links TRBV5-4 to TRBJ2-3, with a possible D match to TRBD2 (6 bases). Trimming removed 5 bases from V and 0 bases from J, with 19 bases in between. Germline V gives CDR1 SGHNT, CDR2 YYREEE (reference sequence). This CDR3 is 17 amino acids long. The CDR3: CASSRGTVKTSTDTQYF. DNA for the CDR3: TGTGCCAGCAGTCGCGGGACTGTAAAAACTAGCACAGATACGCAGTATTTT.

V gene TRBV5-6 combines with J gene TRBJ2-5; D is possibly TRBD1 or TRBD2 (6 bases each). The V end lost 4 bases, the J end lost 6 bases, and 19 bases lay between the germline ends. The CDR3 has 15 amino acids. Germline CDR1 is SGHDT and CDR2 is YYEEEE. In DNA, the CDR3 is TGTGCCAGCAGCCCCCTGGGGGGCGCGACGAAGACCCAGTACTTC. It codes for CASSPLGGATKTQYF.

The chain has TRBV10-3 and TRBJ1-3, with unresolved D. Germline values: CDR1 ENHRY, CDR2 SYGVKD. CDR3 length equals 15 residues. V was cut by 5 bases and J by 3 bases, with 14 bases left in between. DNA of the CDR3: TGTGCCATCAGTTCCGGTTGGGGTTTTGGAAACACCATATATTTT. Residues: CAISSGWGFGNTIYF.

This chain uses TRBV5-1 with TRBJ2-6, with D possibly matching TRBD1 (5 bases). Germline V lookup: CDR1 SGHRS, CDR2 YFSETQ. The CDR3 has 15 residues. The V and J ends lost 4 bases and 0 bases respectively, with 8 bases between them. As DNA, the CDR3 is TGCGCCAGCAGCGCGACAGTCTCTGGGGCCAACGTCCTGACTTTC. It yields the protein CASSATVSGANVLTF.

This rearrangement joins TRBV6-6 to TRBJ1-3; D gene ambiguous. This CDR3 contains 14 residues. V was pared by 6 bases and J by 0 bases, with 9 bases between. Germline V gives CDR1 MNHNY, CDR2 SVGAGI (reference sequence). The CDR3 protein is CASRPGTSGNTIYF. The CDR3 DNA follows: TGTGCCAGCAGGCCAGGAACCTCTGGAAACACCATATATTTT.